Below, 18 T cell receptor beta chains from the same sample are listed, as sequenced in a study of blood T cells in healthy people across ages. Primers used in a second PCR of roughly 6 to 12 cycles were a sample-barcoded 5' primer and a J-beta primer mix. Via MiXCR, TCRdb re-called the 5' RACE reads, giving one row per CDR3 protein. The data show some 710,000 distinct CDR3 sequences, 20% to 25% seen once. Sequences were obtained from blood. The receptors originated from a man aged 65 to 85 in good health.

This sequence joins TRBV7-2 and TRBJ2-3; D perhaps matches TRBD1 (6 bases). CDR1 is SGHTA and CDR2 is FQGNSA in the germline V gene. V dropped 5 bases and J dropped 2 bases, with 17 bases sitting between them. The CDR3 runs 16 residues. The CDR3, as DNA: TGTGCCAGCAGCCCACAGGGAACATACCCCACAGATACGCAGTATTTT. It is translated as CASSPQGTYPTDTQYF.

This clonotype was seen many times. The chain joins TRBV29-1 to TRBJ2-3; D is perhaps TRBD2 (5 bases). CDR1 is SQVTM, CDR2 ANQGSEA, per germline. The ends were cut back, 3 bases at V and 1 base at J, with 11 bases in the middle. This CDR3 is built from 14 residues. The chain's CDR3 is CSVDEGIGTDTQYF. The DNA of the CDR3 is TGCAGCGTTGATGAGGGAATTGGCACAGATACGCAGTATTTT.

This clonotype was seen a handful of times. In DNA form, the CDR3 reads TGTGCCAGCAGTCGAGACGAGGGAAACTATGGCTACACCTTC. Protein: CASSRDEGNYGYTF. The gene calls are TRBV12-3 or TRBV12-4 and TRBJ1-2, with D hard to call. The CDR3 extends over 14 amino acids. The ends were cut back, 5 bases at V and 2 bases at J, with 12 bases in the middle.

This clonotype showed up just once. The chain joins TRBV7-2 to TRBJ2-6; D is unresolved. The CDR3 covers 17 residues. V was pared by 4 bases and J by 0 bases, with 13 bases between. Germline V gene lookup returns CDR1 SGHTA and CDR2 FQGNSA. CDR3 in amino acids: CASSSRTASSGANVLTF. DNA of the CDR3: TGTGCCAGCAGCTCAAGGACGGCGAGCTCTGGGGCCAACGTCCTGACTTTC.

This clonotype was observed a handful of times. The chain couples TRBV20-1 to TRBJ2-4, with 8 bases aligning to TRBD2. V lost 2 bases and J lost 2; bases outside the gene matches: 14. The CDR3 is made up of 18 amino acids. Germline CDR1 reads DFQATT; CDR2 reads SNEGSKA (reference sequence). CDR3 nucleotide sequence: TGCAGTGCTAGACCCCGGGGGGGCTATTCTCTGTCCAAAAACATTCAGTACTTC. Amino acids: CSARPRGGYSLSKNIQYF.

This clonotype has a handful of counts. The rearrangement joins TRBV6-1 to TRBJ2-1; 15 nucleotides line up with TRBD2. This CDR3 comprises 18 residues. Germline CDR1 is MNHNS and CDR2 is SASEGT. The junction had 5 bases not matched to a gene; V was cut back by 5 bases and J by 0 bases. The CDR3 is CASSPGGLAGGSYNEQFF. The CDR3 bases are TGTGCCAGCAGTCCCGGGGGACTAGCGGGAGGCTCCTACAATGAGCAGTTCTTC.

The V call is TRBV11-2, the J call TRBJ2-5; 12 bases are a match to TRBD2. The J call could be wrong; TRBJ2-7 is a better fit for the DNA end. CDR3 length: 14 residues. CDR1 and CDR2 (germline): SGHAT, FQNNGV. CDR3 protein: CASSRLAGVHEQYF. In DNA form, the CDR3 reads TGTGCCAGCAGCCGACTAGCGGGGGTACACGAGCAGTACTTC.

This clonotype was detected only a few times. The chain carries TRBV12-3 or TRBV12-4 and TRBJ2-1; D gene uncertain. The V gene lost 6 bases and the J gene lost 0 bases, with 12 bases spanning the gap. The CDR3 has 15 amino acids. CDR3 sequence: CASSPHSSSYNEQFF. CDR3 bases: TGTGCCAGCAGCCCGCATTCTAGCTCCTACAATGAGCAGTTCTTC.

This clonotype has a handful of counts. The chain recombines TRBV7-9 with TRBJ2-5, with D maybe TRBD1 (6 bases). Near its end, the DNA agrees better with TRBJ2-7, so the J call may be wrong. The CDR3 runs 12 residues. Germline V CDR1 and CDR2: SEHNR, FQNEAQ (reference sequence). The DNA for the CDR3 is TGTGCCAGCAGCTTGCGAGGGGGCGAGCAGTACGTC. Translation gives CASSLRGGEQYV.

The chain combines TRBV15 with TRBJ2-7, with 7 nucleotides matching TRBD1. There are 15 residues in the CDR3. J was trimmed by 4 bases and V by 4 bases; bases with no gene match: 10. The V gene's germline CDR1 is LNHNV and CDR2 YYDKDF (reference sequence). CDR3 region: CATSKYGGQAYEQYF. Here the CDR3 DNA reads TGTGCCACCAGCAAGTATGGAGGACAGGCATACGAGCAGTACTTC.

V gene TRBV29-1 combines with J gene TRBJ2-1, with 11 bases fitting TRBD2. The CDR3 has 16 residues. Germline CDR1 reads SQVTM; CDR2 reads ANQGSEA. Trimming cost V 3 bases and J 0 bases; bases outside gene matches: 4. For the CDR3, the DNA is TGCAGCGTTGAGGGGACTAGCGGCATCTCCTACAATGAGCAGTTCTTC. Encoded protein: CSVEGTSGISYNEQFF.

The V and J genes are TRBV29-1 and TRBJ1-5, with 8 bases that match TRBD1. Germline CDR1 SQVTM, CDR2 ANQGSEA. V gave up 7 bases and J gave up 0 bases; unmatched junction bases: 5. The CDR3 loop spans 14 amino acids. DNA of the CDR3: TGCAGCGGGGGAGGACAGGGTAGCAATCAGCCCCAGCATTTT. As protein: CSGGGQGSNQPQHF.

This clonotype was detected a few times. This sequence joins TRBV5-5 and TRBJ2-3; a possible D gene is TRBD2 (5 bases). This CDR3 is 14 amino acids long. Trimming took off 3 bases at V and 0 bases at J, with 8 bases between the two ends. The germline CDR1 and CDR2 sequences are SGHKS and YYEKEE (reference sequence). The CDR3 coding sequence is TGTGCCAGCAGCTGGGAGCGGAGCACAGATACGCAGTATTTT. Its protein product is CASSWERSTDTQYF. The full variable domain, with the rest looked up from reference TRBV5-5 and TRBJ2-3, is DAGVTQSPTHLIKTRGQQVTLRCSPISGHKSVSWYQQVLGQGPQFIFQYYEKEERGRGNFPDRFSARQFPNYSSELNVNALLLGDSALYLCASSWERSTDTQYFGPGTRLTVL.

This chain uses TRBV29-1 with TRBJ1-2; tentatively, D is TRBD1 (5 bases). Germline V gene data show CDR1 as SQVTM and CDR2 as ANQGSEA. The CDR3 has 13 amino acids. Trimming took 7 bases from V and 8 from J, leaving 20 bases between them. CDR3 DNA: TGCAGCGGTTGGGCCTTTGGGGGATCGGGCTACACCTTC. Protein sequence: CSGWAFGGSGYTF. Looking up the rest from reference TRBV29-1 and TRBJ1-2 gives the full variable domain: SAVISQKPSRDICQRGTSLTIQCQVDSQVTMMFWYRQQPGQSLTLIATANQGSEATYESGFVIDKFPISRPNLTFSTLTVSNMSPEDSSIYLCSGWAFGGSGYTFGSGTRLTVV.

There are a few counts of this clonotype. This chain connects TRBV29-1 to TRBJ2-3; D unclear. V was pared by 1 base and J by 6 bases, with 14 bases between. Germline V gene lookup returns CDR1 SQVTM and CDR2 ANQGSEA. This CDR3 comprises 14 residues. Here the CDR3 reads CSVEASFVGDTQYF. The CDR3 DNA follows: TGCAGCGTTGAAGCATCCTTTGTCGGGGATACGCAGTATTTT.

The chain recombines TRBV18 with TRBJ2-3; D may be TRBD2 (6 bases). Germline loops: CDR1 KGHSH, CDR2 LQKENI. The CDR3 totals 15 residues. V lost 5 bases to trimming and J lost 0 bases, with 12 bases between them. The CDR3 region is CASSERRASTDTQYF. CDR3 coding DNA: TGTGCCAGCTCAGAAAGGAGGGCAAGCACAGATACGCAGTATTTT.

As regards this clonotype: Lacking the conserved final phenylalanine or tryptophan, this CDR3 likely reflects a read error. This chain connects TRBV20-1 to TRBJ2-3; D is perhaps TRBD1 (5 bases). CDR3 size: 15 residues. The germline V and J ends were trimmed by 0 bases and 2 bases, with 12 bases remaining between them. Germline V lookup: CDR1 DFQATT, CDR2 SNEGSKA (reference sequence). CDR3 coding DNA: TGCAGTGCTAGAGATCAGGGCTCCCACACAGATACGCAGTATCTT. Translation: CSARDQGSHTDTQYL.

The chain couples TRBV5-1 to TRBJ2-5, with D perhaps TRBD1 (6 bases). Trimming removed 5 bases at V and 5 bases at J, with 16 bases between. This CDR3 region has 14 residues. Germline V gene data show CDR1 as SGHRS and CDR2 as YFSETQ. The CDR3 loop is CASRSNREWETQYF. CDR3 bases: TGCGCCAGCAGGAGTAACAGGGAGTGGGAGACCCAGTACTTC.